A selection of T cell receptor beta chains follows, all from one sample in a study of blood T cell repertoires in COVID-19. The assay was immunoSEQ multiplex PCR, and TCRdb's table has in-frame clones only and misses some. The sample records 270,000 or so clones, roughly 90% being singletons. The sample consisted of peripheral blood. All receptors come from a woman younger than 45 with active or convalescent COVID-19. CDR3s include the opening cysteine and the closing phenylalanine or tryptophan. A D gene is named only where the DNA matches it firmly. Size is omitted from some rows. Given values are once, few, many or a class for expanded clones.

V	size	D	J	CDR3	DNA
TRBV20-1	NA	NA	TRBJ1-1	CSGRQLTEAFF	TGCAGCGGCAGACAATTAACTGAAGCTTTCTTT
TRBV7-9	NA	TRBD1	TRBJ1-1	CASSSHIGTGTFDTEAFF	TGTGCCAGCAGCTCCCACATTGGGACAGGTACATTCGACACTGAAGCTTTCTTT
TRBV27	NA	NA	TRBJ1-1	CASSLYRDTEAFF	TGTGCCAGCAGTTTATACAGAGACACTGAAGCTTTCTTT
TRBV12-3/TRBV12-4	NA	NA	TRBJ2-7	CASSDNRTPRYF	TGTGCCAGCAGTGACAATAGGACTCCCCGGTACTTC
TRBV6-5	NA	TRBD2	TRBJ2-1	CASSYSAGGFYNEQFF	TGTGCCAGCAGTTACTCAGCGGGGGGGTTCTACAATGAGCAGTTCTTC
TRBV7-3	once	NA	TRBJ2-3	CASSLDGRAPLDTQYF	TGTGCCAGCAGCTTAGATGGGCGGGCTCCCTTGGATACGCAGTATTTT
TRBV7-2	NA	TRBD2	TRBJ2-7	CASSLGRGTSGGAYEQYF	TGTGCCAGCAGCTTAGGCCGCGGGACTAGCGGGGGGGCCTACGAGCAGTACTTC
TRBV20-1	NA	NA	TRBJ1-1	CSALRSLEAFF	TGCAGTGCCCTCCGGTCGCTGGAGGCTTTCTTT
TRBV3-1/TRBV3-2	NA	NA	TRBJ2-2	CASSQDSRSGELFF	TGTGCCAGCAGCCAAGATAGCCGGTCCGGGGAGCTGTTTTTT
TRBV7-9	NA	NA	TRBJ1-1	CASIRGGGNTEAFF	TGTGCCAGCATCAGAGGAGGAGGGAACACTGAAGCTTTCTTT
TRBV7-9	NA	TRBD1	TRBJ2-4	CASSGRQGQAKNIQYF	TGTGCCAGCAGCGGTCGACAGGGACAAGCCAAAAACATTCAGTACTTC
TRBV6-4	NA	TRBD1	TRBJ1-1	CASPGGTEAFF	TGTGCCAGCCCAGGGGGGACTGAAGCTTTCTTT
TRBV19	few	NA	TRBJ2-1	CASSMGRGRNNEQFF	TGTGCCAGTAGTATGGGGCGGGGGCGAAACAATGAGCAGTTCTTC
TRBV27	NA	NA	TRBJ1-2	CASSFEGNRARYGYTF	TGTGCCAGCAGTTTCGAAGGCAACAGGGCCCGTTATGGCTACACCTTC
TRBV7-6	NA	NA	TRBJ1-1	CASSLSQGSGEAFF	TGTGCCAGCAGCTTATCACAGGGTTCCGGTGAAGCTTTCTTT
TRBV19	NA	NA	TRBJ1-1	CASSIVLVGAGRTNTEAFF	TGTGCCAGTAGTATAGTACTGGTGGGGGCGGGCCGTACGAACACTGAAGCTTTCTTT
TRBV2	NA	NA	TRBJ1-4	CASTDRPYGAEKLFF	TGTGCCAGCACGGACAGACCCTATGGGGCTGAAAAACTGTTTTTT
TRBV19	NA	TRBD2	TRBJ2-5	CASSISGGSQETQYF	TGTGCCAGTAGTATCAGCGGGGGCTCCCAAGAGACCCAGTACTTC
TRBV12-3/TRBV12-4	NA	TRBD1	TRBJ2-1	CASSPGTAAEQFF	TGTGCCAGCAGTCCGGGGACAGCGGCTGAGCAGTTCTTC
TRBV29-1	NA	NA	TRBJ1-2	CSVDRSSF	TGCAGCGTTGATAGGAGCTCCTTC
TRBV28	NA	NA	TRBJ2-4	CASSTGSLAKNIQYF	TGTGCCAGCAGCACAGGGTCTCTAGCCAAAAACATTCAGTACTTC
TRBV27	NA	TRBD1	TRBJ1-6	CASSPRDSYNSPLHF	TGTGCCAGCAGTCCCCGGGACAGCTATAATTCACCCCTCCACTTT